This TCR beta chain was recovered during a study of blood T cell repertoires in COVID-19. Study details: Specimens from acute and convalescent COVID-19 originated in the United States, Italy and Spain. PBMCs, B-cell-depleted T cells, or T cells provided the cDNA or gDNA that made up the material.

Profiling relied on immunoSEQ multiplex PCR, and the TCRdb table lists in-frame clones only, not all of them. The sample lists fewer than 200,000 clones, 84% occurring once. Adults between about 18 and 95 years of age took part from fewer than 30 US areas. Self-reported history from a screening survey and questionnaire set each donor's cohort. Germline CDR1 reads ENHRY; CDR2 reads SYGVKD. CDR3 size: 13 residues. V lost 4 bases and J 5 bases, leaving 11 bases between the germline ends. The chain couples TRBV10-3 to TRBJ2-5; D is unresolved. Sequences were obtained from PBMCs or T cells enriched from blood (not recorded which). This sequence originates from a man between 50 and 59 years old who had recovered from COVID-19. CDR3 sequence: CAISGQVMETQYF. In DNA form, the CDR3 reads TGTGCCATCAGTGGCCAGGTGATGGAGACCCAGTACTTC.